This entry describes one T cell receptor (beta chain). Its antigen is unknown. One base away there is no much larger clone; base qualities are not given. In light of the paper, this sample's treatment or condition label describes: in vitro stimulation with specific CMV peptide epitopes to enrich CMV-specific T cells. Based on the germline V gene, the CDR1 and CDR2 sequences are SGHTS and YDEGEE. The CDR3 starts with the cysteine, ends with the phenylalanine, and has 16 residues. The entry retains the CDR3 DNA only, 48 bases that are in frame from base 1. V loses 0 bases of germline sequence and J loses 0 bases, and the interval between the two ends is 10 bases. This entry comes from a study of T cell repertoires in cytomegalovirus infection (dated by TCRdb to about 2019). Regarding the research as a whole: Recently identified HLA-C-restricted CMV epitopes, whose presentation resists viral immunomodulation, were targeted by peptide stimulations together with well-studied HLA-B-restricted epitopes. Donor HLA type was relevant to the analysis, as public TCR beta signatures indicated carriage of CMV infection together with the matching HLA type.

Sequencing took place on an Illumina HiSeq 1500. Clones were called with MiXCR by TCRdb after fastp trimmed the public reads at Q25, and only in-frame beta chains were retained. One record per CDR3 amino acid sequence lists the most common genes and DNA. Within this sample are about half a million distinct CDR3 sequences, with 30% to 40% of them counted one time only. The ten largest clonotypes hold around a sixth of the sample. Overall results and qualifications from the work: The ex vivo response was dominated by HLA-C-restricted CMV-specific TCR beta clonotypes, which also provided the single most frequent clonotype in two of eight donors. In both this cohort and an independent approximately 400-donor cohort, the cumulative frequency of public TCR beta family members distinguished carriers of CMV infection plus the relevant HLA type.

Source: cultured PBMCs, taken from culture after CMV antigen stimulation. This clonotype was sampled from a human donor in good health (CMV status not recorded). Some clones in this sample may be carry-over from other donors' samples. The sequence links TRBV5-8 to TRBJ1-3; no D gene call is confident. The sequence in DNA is TGTGCCAGCAGCTTGGACGTCAACCCCTCTGGAAACACCATATATTTT. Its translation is CASSLDVNPSGNTIYF.